The 21 T cell receptor beta chains reported below all come from one sample, sequenced in a study of T cell responses to AZD1222 COVID-19 vaccine. Measured with immunoSEQ multiplex PCR; TCRdb has only the in-frame clones, and not every one. This table holds 75,000 to 100,000 clones, 85% to 90% found once. The input for sequencing was peripheral blood, taken on day 0 of AZD1222 vaccination. The receptors originated from an adult in good health.

Notes on this clone: The same CDR3 can be traced to other DNA sequences in this sample. The chain couples TRBV7-2 to TRBJ1-4; 9 positions agree with TRBD1. After removal of 5 bases from V and 8 bases from J, the junction contained 6 bases not matched to a gene. Germline CDR1 SGHTA, CDR2 FQGNSA. CDR3 length: 14 amino acids. The CDR3 region is CASSPGQGGEKLFF. In DNA form, the CDR3 reads TGTGCCAGCAGCCCGGGACAGGGAGGCGAAAAACTGTTTTTT.

The V and J genes are TRBV7-9 and TRBJ2-7; possibly TRBD1 for D (5 bases). Trimming shortened V by 4 bases and J by 2 bases, and 12 bases separated the two germline ends. The CDR3 totals 14 residues. Germline V gene lookup returns CDR1 SEHNR and CDR2 FQNEAQ (reference sequence). The CDR3 loop reads CASSSREETYEQYF. CDR3 sequence (DNA): TGTGCCAGCAGCTCCAGGGAAGAAACCTACGAGCAGTACTTC.

This chain uses TRBV19 with TRBJ2-1; 8 nucleotides align to TRBD1. The V gene end was trimmed by 5 bases and the J gene end by 5 bases; junction bases not matched to a gene: 5. CDR3 length: 14 residues. Looked up from germline, CDR1 is LNHDA and CDR2 is SQIVND (reference sequence). The CDR3 loop reads CASSLRGQNNEQFF. CDR3 DNA: TGTGCCAGTAGTCTCAGGGGGCAGAACAATGAGCAGTTCTTC.

The chain uses TRBV4-3 and TRBJ1-1; the D gene is possibly TRBD1 (6 bases). V lost 5 bases to trimming and J lost 7 bases, with 17 bases between them. The CDR3 totals 14 residues. Germline values: CDR1 LGHNA, CDR2 YSLEER. CDR3 sequence reads: CASSTQQGFSEAFF. CDR3 DNA: TGCGCCAGCAGCACCCAACAGGGATTTAGTGAAGCTTTCTTT.

This chain connects TRBV19 to TRBJ2-1; 9 nucleotides agree with TRBD2. The CDR3 is 17 residues long. From germline, CDR1 is LNHDA and CDR2 SQIVND (reference sequence). V lost 2 bases, J lost 2 bases, and 7 bases stayed unmatched. Written as DNA, the CDR3 is TGTGCCAGTAGTATAACGACTAGCGGCAATGCCTACAATGAGCAGTTCTTC. Translation: CASSITTSGNAYNEQFF. Filled out from reference TRBV19 and TRBJ2-1, the complete variable domain reads DGGITQSPKYLFRKEGQNVTLSCEQNLNHDAMYWYRQDPGQGLRLIYYSQIVNDFQKGDIAEGYSVSREKKESFPLTVTSAQKNPTAFYLCASSITTSGNAYNEQFFGPGTRLTVL.

The chain employs TRBV6-2 or TRBV6-3 and TRBJ2-3, with D hard to call. The CDR3 contains 13 residues. V shed 4 bases and J shed 4 bases, with 9 bases lying between them. Germline values: CDR1 MNHEY, CDR2 SVGEGT. CDR3 amino acids: CASSWVAADTQYF. CDR3 bases: TGTGCCAGCAGTTGGGTGGCGGCAGATACGCAGTATTTT.

This clone was seen a single time. The genes are TRBV18 and TRBJ1-3; 7 nucleotides match TRBD1. This CDR3 has 15 amino acids. In germline, CDR1 is KGHSH, CDR2 LQKENI. Trimming removed 3 bases from V and 4 bases from J; junction bases left unmatched: 6. The CDR3 nucleotides read TGTGCCAGCTCACCTGACAGGGTGGTGGGAAACACCATATATTTT. Its protein product is CASSPDRVVGNTIYF.

The rearrangement uses TRBV6-5 and TRBJ2-2; 7 nucleotides agree with TRBD1. Trimming removed 5 bases from V and 1 base from J; junction bases left unmatched: 1. This CDR3 contains 14 residues. The germline CDR1 and CDR2 sequences are MNHEY and SVGAGI. CDR3 coding DNA: TGTGCCAGCAGTCGACAGGGGAACACCGGGGAGCTGTTTTTT. It specifies CASSRQGNTGELFF.

The rearrangement links TRBV4-2 to TRBJ2-7; no definite D call. Deletions cut 2 bases from V and 1 base from J, with 12 bases between. CDR3 length: 15 residues. CDR1 is LGHNA and CDR2 is YNFKEQ in the germline V gene. CDR3 in amino acids: CASSQNRATSYEQYF. The DNA of the CDR3 is TGTGCCAGCAGCCAAAATAGAGCCACTTCCTACGAGCAGTACTTC.

The gene calls are TRBV12-3 or TRBV12-4 and TRBJ1-6; TRBD1 aligns across 7 bases. This CDR3 has 12 residues. After removal of 6 bases from V and 15 bases from J, the junction contained 8 bases not matched to a gene. CDR3 sequence: CASSLRDSHLHF. As DNA, the CDR3 is TGTGCCAGCAGCCTCCGGGACAGTCACCTCCACTTT.

V usage is TRBV27 and J usage is TRBJ2-7, with TRBD2 matching over 9 bases. Germline assignment: CDR1 MNHEY and CDR2 SMNVEV (reference sequence). The ends lost 6 bases at V and 4 bases at J; junction bases unmatched: 22. The CDR3 has 19 amino acids. CDR3 nucleotide sequence: TGTGCCAGCAGCTTAAGAGGGGATTCTAGCGGGATTATCCGGTACGAGCAGTACTTC. This codes for CASSLRGDSSGIIRYEQYF.

The chain joins TRBV10-2 to TRBJ2-1; 8 bases line up with TRBD1. This CDR3 contains 11 residues. J gave up 12 bases and V 2 bases, and 0 bases lay outside the gene matches. Germline-derived CDR1 and CDR2 are WSHSY and SAAADI. The CDR3: CASSETGGQFF. In nucleotides, the CDR3 is TGCGCCAGCAGTGAGACAGGGGGGCAGTTCTTC.

The chain is built from TRBV10-3 and TRBJ2-1; the D gene is possibly TRBD2 (5 bases). V gave up 3 bases and J gave up 5 bases, with 14 bases separating them. CDR3 size: 15 residues. The germline V gene encodes CDR1 ENHRY and CDR2 SYGVKD. Here the CDR3 reads CAISDSRGSHNEQFF. The CDR3 nucleotides are TGTGCCATCAGTGACTCTCGAGGGAGCCACAATGAGCAGTTCTTC.

The chain links TRBV28 to TRBJ2-7; 8 bases align to TRBD1. Germline V gene data show CDR1 as MDHEN and CDR2 as SYDVKM. V shed 7 bases, J shed 1 base, and the junction held 9 bases outside the gene matches. The CDR3 is made up of 15 amino acids. The CDR3 DNA is TGTGCCAGCAAGGATAGGGACAGGTTATCCTACGAGCAGTACTTC. Its translation: CASKDRDRLSYEQYF.

The V call is TRBV27, the J call TRBJ2-6; tentative D call: TRBD1 (6 bases). This CDR3 comprises 19 residues. Germline V gene data show CDR1 as MNHEY and CDR2 as SMNVEV (reference sequence). Trimming pared 5 bases from V and 0 bases from J, leaving 20 bases between. CDR3 residues: CASSGTAGTPLSGANVLTF. CDR3 bases: TGTGCCAGCAGTGGCACAGCCGGGACACCACTCTCTGGGGCCAACGTCCTGACTTTC.

This clone has a single count. V and J are TRBV6-2 or TRBV6-3 and TRBJ2-5; D remains unclear. The CDR3 extends over 11 amino acids. V lost 4 bases and J lost 4, with 4 bases in between. Germline lookup yields CDR1 MNHEY and CDR2 SVGEGT. The CDR3 here is CASSFGETQYF. The CDR3 bases are TGTGCCAGCAGTTTTGGAGAGACCCAGTACTTC.

The chain has TRBV29-1 and TRBJ2-7, with 12 bases that match TRBD1. This CDR3 is 13 amino acids long. Germline V gene data show CDR1 as SQVTM and CDR2 as ANQGSEA. V lost 6 bases and J lost 4; bases outside the gene matches: 4. The CDR3 DNA sequence: TGCAGCGTGGGGACAGGGGGCATGTACGAGCAGTACTTC. Protein: CSVGTGGMYEQYF.

V gene TRBV7-2 combines with J gene TRBJ2-1; no clear D gene. V lost 3 bases to trimming and J lost 7 bases, with 7 bases between them. CDR1 and CDR2 from the germline V gene are SGHTA and FQGNSA. This CDR3 comprises 12 residues. The CDR3 loop is CASSLPFNEQFF. The CDR3 bases are TGTGCCAGCAGCTTGCCCTTTAATGAGCAGTTCTTC.

This clone has just a few counts. The rearrangement uses TRBV19 and TRBJ1-4; D gene ambiguous. Per the germline V gene, CDR1 is LNHDA and CDR2 is SQIVND (reference sequence). CDR3 size: 13 residues. Between the trimmed V and J ends, which lost 8 bases and 5 bases, there was a span of 12 bases. In DNA form, the CDR3 reads TGTGCCAGTTCAATTCACCTCAATGAAAAACTGTTTTTT. Protein product: CASSIHLNEKLFF.

The rearrangement uses TRBV4-1 and TRBJ2-1, with D possibly TRBD2 on 5 matching bases. This CDR3 is built from 17 residues. CDR1 and CDR2 from the germline V gene are MGHRA and YSYEKL. The germline V and J ends were trimmed by 1 base and 0 bases, with 13 bases remaining between them. This CDR3 is CASSQVPGSSSYNEQFF. CDR3 nucleotide sequence: TGCGCCAGCAGCCAAGTCCCGGGGTCTAGCTCCTACAATGAGCAGTTCTTC.

This chain joins TRBV6-2 or TRBV6-3 and TRBJ2-7; 9 positions agree with TRBD2. Trimming at V came to 6 bases and at J to 3 bases, leaving 9 bases not matched to a gene. Germline-derived CDR1 and CDR2 are MNHEY and SVGEGT. CDR3 length: 15 amino acids. The DNA of the CDR3 is TGTGCCAGCAGCTTGAGCGGGAGGAAAGGCTACGAGCAGTACTTC. This translates into CASSLSGRKGYEQYF.